This T cell receptor (beta chain) was sequenced during a study of memory CD4+ T cells and cytomegalovirus serostatus. The CDR3 totals 16 residues. Deletions cut 4 bases from V and 0 bases from J, with 13 bases between. CDR1 and CDR2 (germline): SGHTA, FQGNSA. Single viable CD3+CD4+CD8-CD45RO+ cells were sorted as the memory CD4+ T cells. Serostatus was set by detecting CMV pp150, pp28, p38, p52 IgG. Positive selection with CD4 microbeads enriched total CD4+ T cells. The repertoire was sequenced with immunoSEQ multiplex PCR; TCRdb's copy has only in-frame clones and lacks some. The table shows 50,000 or so clones, with less than 80% occurring only once.

The sequencing input was memory CD4+ T cells from blood. The chain is built from TRBV7-2 and TRBJ1-3; D gene unclear. The receptor comes from an adult in good health and CMV-seronegative. The CDR3 spells CASSSRGGGSGNTIYF. DNA of the CDR3: TGTGCCAGCAGCTCCCGGGGAGGCGGCTCTGGAAACACCATATATTTT.